This TCR beta chain is from a study of shared clonotypes between healthy human individuals. Study-level background: Three plates were used per donor for CD4 naive, three for CD4 memory, two for CD8 naive and one for CD8 memory.

The protocol was immunoSEQ multiplex PCR, while the TCRdb copy is restricted to in-frame clones and leaves out a portion. The sample contains approximately 2.4 million clones, approximately 96% of which appear only once. Details on this clone: Its antigen is currently unknown.

Each sample came from a Caucasian adult donor living in Nashville, Tennessee. The investigators split CD4+ cells into a CD45RA+ naive subset and a CD45RA-negative memory subset. General study findings and limits: Sorted-subset samples were not fully sequenced, rarefaction indicated.

After removal of 6 bases from V and 2 bases from J, the junction contained 7 bases not matched to a gene. The CDR3 runs 14 residues. Looked up from germline, CDR1 is SGHRS and CDR2 is YFSETQ. The sequenced sample was naive CD4+ T cells sorted from blood. Indicated subset: CD45RA+ positively selected. The receptor was derived from a man aged 18-30 years in good health. V is TRBV5-1 and J is TRBJ2-7; 8 bases agree with TRBD1. The CDR3 DNA sequence: TGCGCCAGCAACCGAGGACAGGGCACCTACGAGCAGTACTTC. The encoded protein is CASNRGQGTYEQYF.